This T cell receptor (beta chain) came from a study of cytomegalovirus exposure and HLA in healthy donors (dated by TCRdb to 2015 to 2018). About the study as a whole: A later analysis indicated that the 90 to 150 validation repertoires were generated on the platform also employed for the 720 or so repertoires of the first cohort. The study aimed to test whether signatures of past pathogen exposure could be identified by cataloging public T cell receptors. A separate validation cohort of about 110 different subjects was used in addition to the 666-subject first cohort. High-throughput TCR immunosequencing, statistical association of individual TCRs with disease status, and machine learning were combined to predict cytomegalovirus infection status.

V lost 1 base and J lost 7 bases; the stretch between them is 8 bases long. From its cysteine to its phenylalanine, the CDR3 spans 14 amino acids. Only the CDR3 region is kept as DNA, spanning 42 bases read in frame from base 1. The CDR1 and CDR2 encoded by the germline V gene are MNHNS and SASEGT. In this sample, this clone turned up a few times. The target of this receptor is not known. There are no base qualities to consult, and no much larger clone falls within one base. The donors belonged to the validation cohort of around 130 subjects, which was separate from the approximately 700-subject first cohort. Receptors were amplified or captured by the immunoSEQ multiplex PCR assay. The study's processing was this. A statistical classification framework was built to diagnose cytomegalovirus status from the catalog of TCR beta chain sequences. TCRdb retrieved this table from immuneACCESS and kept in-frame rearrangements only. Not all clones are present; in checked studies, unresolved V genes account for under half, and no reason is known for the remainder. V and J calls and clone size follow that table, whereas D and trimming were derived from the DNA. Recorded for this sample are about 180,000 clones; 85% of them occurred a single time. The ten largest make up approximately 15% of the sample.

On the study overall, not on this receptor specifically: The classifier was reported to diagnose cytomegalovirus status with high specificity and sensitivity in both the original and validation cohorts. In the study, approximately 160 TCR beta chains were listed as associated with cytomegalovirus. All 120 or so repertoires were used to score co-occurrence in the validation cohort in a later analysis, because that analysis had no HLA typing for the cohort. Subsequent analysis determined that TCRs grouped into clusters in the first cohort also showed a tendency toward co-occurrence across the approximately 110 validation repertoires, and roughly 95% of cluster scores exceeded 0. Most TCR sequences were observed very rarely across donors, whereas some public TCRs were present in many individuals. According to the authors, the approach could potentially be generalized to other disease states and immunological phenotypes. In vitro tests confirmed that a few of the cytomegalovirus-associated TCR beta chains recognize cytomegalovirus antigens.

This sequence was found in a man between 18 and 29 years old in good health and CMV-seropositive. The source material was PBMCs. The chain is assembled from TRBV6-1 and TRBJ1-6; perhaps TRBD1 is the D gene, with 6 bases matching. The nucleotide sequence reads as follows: TGTGCCAGCAGTGAAGACAGGGTAAATTCACCCCTCCACTTT. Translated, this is CASSEDRVNSPLHF.